These 13 T cell receptor beta chains were sequenced from one sample in a study of cytomegalovirus exposure and HLA in healthy donors. Amplification used 60 Vbeta primers and 13 Jbeta primers. The data were produced by immunoSEQ multiplex PCR, yet TCRdb's version contains in-frame clones alone and is incomplete. The sample records fewer than 150,000 clones, around 75% being singletons. Sequencing was performed on PBMCs. The receptors here all came from a woman aged 25 to 45 in good health and CMV-seronegative.

The V call is TRBV29-1, the J call TRBJ2-5; possible D gene TRBD2, 6 bases. V lost 4 bases to trimming and J lost 3 bases, with 9 bases between them. Germline V lookup: CDR1 SQVTM, CDR2 ANQGSEA. This CDR3 contains 12 residues. The CDR3 protein is CSVGTGEETQYF. CDR3 sequence (DNA): TGCAGCGTTGGGACGGGAGAAGAGACCCAGTACTTC.

This sequence joins TRBV7-9 and TRBJ2-7, with D possibly being TRBD2 (6 bases). V lost 1 base to trimming and J lost 0 bases, with 10 bases between them. The CDR3 contains 15 residues. CDR1 is SEHNR and CDR2 is FQNEAQ in the germline V gene (reference sequence). The CDR3 nucleotides read TGTGCCAGCAGCTTAGGTGGGGGGAGCTCCTACGAGCAGTACTTC. It specifies CASSLGGGSSYEQYF.

The chain joins TRBV7-2 to TRBJ2-5; D gene ambiguous. The CDR3 totals 12 residues. Germline V gene sequence: CDR1 SGHTA, CDR2 FQGNSA. V shed 9 bases and J shed 5 bases, with 13 bases lying between them. This CDR3 is CASRSDWETQYF. CDR3 nucleotide sequence: TGTGCCAGTCGGAGTGATTGGGAGACCCAGTACTTC. The whole variable domain, filled in from reference TRBV7-2 and TRBJ2-5, reads GAGVSQSPSNKVTEKGKDVELRCDPISGHTALYWYRQSLGQGLEFLIYFQGNSAPDKSGLPSDRFSAERTGGSVSTLTIQRTQQEDSAVYLCASRSDWETQYFGPGTRLLVL.

The chain couples TRBV6-1 to TRBJ2-7, with D perhaps matching TRBD1 (6 bases). The V gene lost 0 bases and the J gene lost 0 bases, with 12 bases spanning the gap. The CDR3 consists of 16 residues. Germline V gene sequence: CDR1 MNHNS, CDR2 SASEGT. In DNA form, the CDR3 reads TGTGCCAGCAGTGAAGCGGGGGCGGACAGCTCCTACGAGCAGTACTTC. Translating gives CASSEAGADSSYEQYF.

The V call is TRBV7-2, the J call TRBJ2-1; 12 bases map to TRBD2. Looked up from germline, CDR1 is SGHTA and CDR2 is FQGNSA. V lost 5 bases and J lost 8; bases outside the gene matches: 10. The CDR3 sequence is 16 residues long. The chain's CDR3 is CASSRPASGGADEQFF. In nucleotides, the CDR3 is TGTGCCAGCAGCCGCCCGGCTAGCGGGGGGGCCGATGAGCAGTTCTTC.

The V and J genes are TRBV6-1 and TRBJ2-3; D not certain. This CDR3 has 11 amino acids. V lost 6 bases, J lost 4 bases, and 5 bases lay in between. Germline values: CDR1 MNHNS, CDR2 SASEGT. CDR3 protein: CASRRADTQYF. In DNA, the CDR3 is TGTGCCAGCAGGAGAGCAGATACGCAGTATTTT.

The V and J genes are TRBV28 and TRBJ1-4, with D possibly matching TRBD1 (5 bases). V shed 10 bases and J shed 11 bases, with 14 bases lying between them. The germline V gene encodes CDR1 MDHEN and CDR2 SYDVKM. The CDR3 runs 11 residues. The CDR3 is CATRGGDKLFF. CDR3 bases: TGTGCCACCCGAGGAGGGGACAAACTGTTTTTT.

This chain uses TRBV6-5 with TRBJ1-5, with 7 bases fitting TRBD1. CDR1 is MNHEY and CDR2 is SVGAGI in the germline V gene. This CDR3 region has 15 residues. The junction had 5 bases not matched to a gene; V was cut back by 6 bases and J by 0 bases. The CDR3 nucleotides are TGTGCCAGCAGACGGGACAGCTATAGCAATCAGCCCCAGCATTTT. Translating gives CASRRDSYSNQPQHF.

V usage is TRBV5-1 and J usage is TRBJ2-7; no reliable D call. CDR3 length: 14 residues. The germline V gene encodes CDR1 SGHRS and CDR2 YFSETQ. V lost 1 base to trimming and J lost 0 bases, with 8 bases between them. The CDR3 region has the DNA TGCGCCAGCAGCTTGTGCTGGAGCTCCTACGAGCAGTACGTC. It specifies CASSLCWSSYEQYV.

The J gene is TRBJ1-3, the V gene TRBV2; TRBD1 aligns across 10 bases. Unmatched junction bases numbered 16, after V lost 7 bases and J lost 10 bases. There are 16 residues in the CDR3. The germline CDR1 and CDR2 sequences are SNHLY and FYNNEI. The CDR3 here is CASKFGTGVPLGTIYF. In DNA form, the CDR3 reads TGTGCCAGCAAGTTCGGGACAGGGGTCCCATTGGGGACCATATATTTT.

The rearrangement links TRBV7-9 to TRBJ1-1; no firm D call. Germline CDR1 and CDR2: SEHNR and FQNEAQ (reference sequence). The V gene lost 5 bases and the J gene lost 5 bases, with 6 bases spanning the gap. The length of the CDR3 is 11 residues. The CDR3 nucleotides are TGTGCCAGCAGCCGGAGGACTGAAGCTTTCTTT. It is translated as CASSRRTEAFF.

This chain links TRBV28 with TRBJ1-4; weak D call: TRBD1 (6 bases). The CDR3 is 14 residues long. The ends were cut back, 6 bases at V and 7 bases at J, with 15 bases in the middle. Germline loops: CDR1 MDHEN, CDR2 SYDVKM. For the CDR3, the DNA is TGTGCCAGCAGGAGGGGGAGGGTTGGTGAAAAACTGTTTTTT. Residues: CASRRGRVGEKLFF.

The chain couples TRBV6-5 to TRBJ1-2, with D unresolved. V lost 6 bases and J 8 bases, leaving 16 bases between the germline ends. The CDR3 runs 13 residues. CDR1 is MNHEY and CDR2 is SVGAGI in the germline V gene. CDR3 nucleotide sequence: TGTGCCAGCAGGGGAGGATCGCGTGGAGGCTACACCTTC. This sequence encodes CASRGGSRGGYTF.